These 17 T cell receptor beta chains were all obtained from the same sample, sequenced in a study of control samples from healthy donors and cancer patients. The table came from immunoSEQ multiplex PCR; TCRdb's copy has only in-frame clones and leaves some out. The sample shows 100,000 to 150,000 clones, roughly 90% of them seen only once. The sequenced sample was PBMCs. Source of these receptors: a man between 45 and 60 years old with head and neck cancer.

The chain links TRBV28 to TRBJ2-5; perhaps TRBD2 as D (6 bases). CDR1 is MDHEN, CDR2 SYDVKM, per germline. The V and J ends lost 3 bases and 5 bases respectively, with 16 bases between them. There are 15 residues in the CDR3. Here the CDR3 DNA reads TGTGCCAGCAGTTTGTGGGGGGTCGCCGGGGAGACCCAGTACTTC. It specifies CASSLWGVAGETQYF.

Concerning this clone: The sample carries other DNA sequences with the same CDR3. The V and J genes are TRBV6-4 and TRBJ1-1; D call uncertain. Germline CDR1 MRHNA, CDR2 SNTAGT. Between the trimmed V and J ends, which lost 6 bases and 3 bases, there was a span of 11 bases. The CDR3 length is 13 residues. CDR3: CASSRLPDTEAFF. In DNA form, the CDR3 reads TGTGCCAGCAGCAGACTCCCTGACACTGAAGCTTTCTTT.

This clone was detected once. J is TRBJ2-3 and V is TRBV5-6; 7 nucleotides line up with TRBD2. Per the germline V gene, CDR1 is SGHDT and CDR2 is YYEEEE. CDR3 size: 14 residues. J lost 7 bases, V lost 0 bases, and 5 bases had no gene match. The CDR3 here is CASSLAGGGYTQYF. The CDR3 nucleotides are TGTGCCAGCAGCTTGGCCGGGGGAGGGTATACGCAGTATTTT.

The chain links TRBV29-1 to TRBJ2-3, with a possible D match to TRBD2 (6 bases). Trimming removed 5 bases from V and 4 bases from J, with 7 bases in between. The germline V gene has CDR1 SQVTM and CDR2 ANQGSEA. This CDR3 has 11 amino acids. CDR3 DNA sequence: TGCAGCGTTTGGGGGGCAGATACGCAGTATTTT. Its translation is CSVWGADTQYF.

The chain recombines TRBV9 with TRBJ2-1, with a weak D call TRBD2 (5 bases). With 0 bases removed from V and 11 bases from J, the gap between germline ends came to 15 bases. The CDR3 runs to 14 residues. Germline loops: CDR1 SGDLS, CDR2 YYNGEE. CDR3 loop: CASSVGYREPKQFF. The CDR3 coding sequence is TGTGCCAGCAGCGTAGGGTATAGGGAGCCAAAGCAGTTCTTC.

This chain links TRBV19 with TRBJ1-2; D call uncertain. The CDR3 extends over 14 amino acids. Germline V gene data show CDR1 as LNHDA and CDR2 as SQIVND (reference sequence). V lost 6 bases and J 8 bases, leaving 19 bases between the germline ends. CDR3 coding DNA: TGTGCCAGTAGCCACCGGGATTCGGTGGGAGGCTACACCTTC. As protein: CASSHRDSVGGYTF.

This rearrangement joins TRBV24-1 to TRBJ2-5; D is ambiguous. The CDR3 has 14 residues. Germline V CDR1 and CDR2: KGHDR, SFDVKD. V was cut by 1 base and J by 5 bases, with 10 bases left in between. CDR3 nucleotides: TGTGCCACCAGTGATTTTCCAGGCAGTGAGACCCAGTACTTC. It yields the protein CATSDFPGSETQYF.

The gene calls are TRBV6-1 and TRBJ1-1; D gene unclear. From germline, CDR1 is MNHNS and CDR2 SASEGT. Trimming took 1 base from V and 7 from J, leaving 10 bases between them. The CDR3 extends over 13 amino acids. CDR3 bases: TGTGCCAGCAGTGAAGGGAGAGGGAGTGAAGCTTTCTTT. Translation gives CASSEGRGSEAFF.

V usage is TRBV14 and J usage is TRBJ2-7, with 8 bases lining up with TRBD2. The CDR3 covers 15 residues. V lost 0 bases to trimming and J lost 9 bases; unmatched junction nucleotides: 10. Per germline, CDR1 SGHDN and CDR2 FVKESK. DNA of the CDR3: TGTGCCAGCAGCCAAGACCCGGGACTAGGGGGTTTGCAGTACTTC. Its protein is CASSQDPGLGGLQYF.

The chain is built from TRBV5-1 and TRBJ2-3; 7 positions match TRBD1. V lost 2 bases and J lost 5; bases outside the gene matches: 8. Germline V gene sequence: CDR1 SGHRS, CDR2 YFSETQ. CDR3 length: 15 residues. The CDR3 protein is CASSLGGLAGDTQYF. The CDR3 region has the DNA TGCGCCAGCAGCTTAGGGGGCCTCGCCGGAGATACGCAGTATTTT.

This chain joins TRBV4-2 and TRBJ2-5; weak D call: TRBD1 (6 bases). Per the germline V gene, CDR1 is LGHNA and CDR2 is YNFKEQ. The CDR3 is 17 amino acids. Trimming stripped 1 base from V and 0 bases from J, with 15 bases between. The DNA for the CDR3 is TGTGCCAGCAGCCAAGCCATCGTAGGACAGAACCAAGAGACCCAGTACTTC. Translated, it gives CASSQAIVGQNQETQYF.

This chain links TRBV6-2 or TRBV6-3 with TRBJ2-1; 10 nucleotides line up with TRBD2. J was trimmed by 9 bases and V by 2 bases; bases with no gene match: 7. The CDR3 is 15 amino acids. Germline-derived CDR1 and CDR2 are MNHEY and SVGEGT. This CDR3 is CASSYVSGGAVEQFF. DNA for the CDR3: TGTGCCAGCAGTTACGTGAGCGGGGGGGCAGTTGAGCAGTTCTTC.

The chain uses TRBV5-1 and TRBJ1-4; D uncertain. The CDR3 sequence is 15 residues long. Trimming left V 0 bases short and J 0 bases short, with 6 bases between. Germline CDR1 reads SGHRS; CDR2 reads YFSETQ. The CDR3 here is CASSLGSATNEKLFF. The CDR3 coding sequence is TGCGCCAGCAGCTTGGGGTCAGCAACTAATGAAAAACTGTTTTTT.

The chain combines TRBV7-9 with TRBJ1-2; perhaps TRBD1 as D (5 bases). The CDR3 contains 16 residues. V dropped 5 bases and J dropped 0 bases, with 16 bases sitting between them. Germline V lookup: CDR1 SEHNR, CDR2 FQNEAQ (reference sequence). CDR3 residues: CASSAFQGPANYGYTF. CDR3 sequence (DNA): TGTGCCAGCAGCGCCTTCCAGGGCCCTGCTAACTATGGCTACACCTTC.

The J gene is TRBJ2-5, the V gene TRBV5-1; 12 bases map to TRBD1. This CDR3 has 18 residues. Germline V gene data show CDR1 as SGHRS and CDR2 as YFSETQ. J gave up 5 bases and V 4 bases, and 15 bases lay outside the gene matches. The CDR3 here is CASSPLPMGQGAGETQYF. The CDR3 coding sequence is TGCGCCAGCAGCCCCCTTCCCATGGGACAGGGGGCTGGGGAGACCCAGTACTTC.

This clone has more than one count but fewer than ten. The rearrangement links TRBV4-1 to TRBJ2-7; D may match TRBD1 or TRBD2 (5 bases each). The length of the CDR3 is 15 residues. V shed 0 bases and J shed 2 bases, with 11 bases lying between them. Germline V CDR1 and CDR2: MGHRA, YSYEKL. Here the CDR3 DNA reads TGCGCCAGCAGCCAAGAAAGAGGGGACCCCTACGAGCAGTACTTC. This codes for CASSQERGDPYEQYF.

The V gene is TRBV11-2, the J gene TRBJ2-7; tentatively, D is TRBD1 or TRBD2 (6 bases each). From germline, CDR1 is SGHAT and CDR2 FQNNGV. With 5 bases removed from V and 2 bases from J, the gap between germline ends came to 16 bases. The CDR3 is made up of 15 amino acids. CDR3 region: CASSRSSGQTYEQYF. CDR3 DNA: TGTGCCAGCAGCCGGAGTAGCGGACAGACCTACGAGCAGTACTTC.